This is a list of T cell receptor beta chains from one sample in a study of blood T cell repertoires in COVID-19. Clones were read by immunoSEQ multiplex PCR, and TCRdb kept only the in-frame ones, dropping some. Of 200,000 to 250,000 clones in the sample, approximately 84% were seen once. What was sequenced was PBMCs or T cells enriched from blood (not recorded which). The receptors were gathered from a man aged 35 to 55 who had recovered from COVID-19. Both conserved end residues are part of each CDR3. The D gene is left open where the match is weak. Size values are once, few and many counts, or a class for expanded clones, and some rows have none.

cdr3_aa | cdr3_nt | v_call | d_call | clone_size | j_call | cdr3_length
CASSLVAGIAYEQYF | TGTGCCAGCAGCTTGGTTGCGGGGATAGCCTACGAGCAGTACTTC | TRBV5-8 | NA | NA | TRBJ2-7 | 15
CAWSHNRGGTEAFF | TGTGCCTGGAGTCATAATCGGGGAGGGACTGAAGCTTTCTTT | TRBV30 | NA | NA | TRBJ1-1 | 14
CASSVGRGIYEQYF | TGTGCCAGCAGCGTAGGCCGGGGAATCTACGAGCAGTACTTC | TRBV9 | NA | NA | TRBJ2-7 | 14
CASSQDLNLLGKETQYF | TGTGCCAGCAGCCAAGATTTGAACCTACTAGGGAAAGAGACCCAGTACTTC | TRBV14 | NA | NA | TRBJ2-5 | 17
CASSQGGFSGNTIYF | TGTGCCAGCAGCCAAGGGGGTTTCTCTGGAAACACCATATATTTT | TRBV7-9 | NA | few | TRBJ1-3 | 15
CSVGPFVGGANVLTF | TGCAGCGTGGGGCCTTTCGTAGGTGGGGCCAACGTCCTGACTTTC | TRBV29-1 | NA | NA | TRBJ2-6 | 15
CASSLDPGTHYEQYF | TGTGCCAGCAGCTTAGACCCAGGAACCCACTACGAGCAGTACTTC | TRBV7-2 | NA | NA | TRBJ2-7 | 15
CASSLGSSGNTIYF | TGTGCCAGCAGTTTAGGTAGCTCTGGAAACACCATATATTTT | TRBV28 | NA | few | TRBJ1-3 | 14
CASSLVGRGHETQYF | TGCGCCAGCAGCTTGGTCGGCAGGGGGCATGAGACCCAGTACTTC | TRBV5-1 | TRBD1 | few | TRBJ2-5 | 15
CASSIDAVVGYGYTF | TGTGCCAGTAGTATAGACGCGGTCGTTGGCTATGGCTACACCTTC | TRBV19 | NA | NA | TRBJ1-2 | 15
CASNPRRVPGELFF | TGTGCCAGCAACCCGCGGAGGGTACCCGGGGAGCTGTTTTTT | TRBV6-5 | NA | NA | TRBJ2-2 | 14
CASSLPGQGAVGGYTF | TGTGCCAGCAGCTTACCGGGGCAGGGGGCTGTAGGTGGCTACACCTTC | TRBV5-4 | TRBD1 | NA | TRBJ1-2 | 16
CASSFLGGSSTQTQYF | TGCGCCAGCAGCTTCCTGGGCGGGTCTAGCACGCAGACCCAGTACTTC | TRBV5-1 | NA | NA | TRBJ2-5 | 16
CASSSYIPPVTDTEAFF | TGTGCCAGCAGTTCCTATATCCCCCCCGTAACGGACACTGAAGCTTTCTTT | TRBV27 | NA | NA | TRBJ1-1 | 17
CASSQVQANTEAFF | TGTGCCAGCAGCCAAGTGCAGGCGAACACTGAAGCTTTCTTT | TRBV3-1/TRBV3-2 | NA | NA | TRBJ1-1 | 14
CASSSPGTIGSTEAFF | TGTGCCAGCAGCTCGCCCGGGACTATAGGAAGCACTGAAGCTTTCTTT | TRBV5-4 | NA | NA | TRBJ1-1 | 16
CASSETGEPGNTIYF | TGTGCCAGCAGTGAAACAGGGGAACCTGGAAACACCATATATTTT | TRBV6-4 | TRBD1 | NA | TRBJ1-3 | 15
CASSLSRSSGNTIYF | TGTGCCAGCAGTTTATCGAGGAGCTCTGGAAACACCATATATTTT | TRBV27 | NA | NA | TRBJ1-3 | 15
CASSQVGGSSYEQYF | TGTGCCAGCAGCCAAGTGGGCGGGAGCTCCTACGAGCAGTACTTC | TRBV3-1/TRBV3-2 | TRBD2 | few | TRBJ2-7 | 15
CAISETDREYNSPLHF | TGTGCCATCAGTGAGACGGACAGGGAATATAATTCACCCCTCCACTTT | TRBV10-3 | TRBD1 | NA | TRBJ1-6 | 16
CASSVRQLSNQPQHF | TGTGCCAGCAGTGTTCGACAGCTTAGCAATCAGCCCCAGCATTTT | TRBV2 | NA | NA | TRBJ1-5 | 15
CASSYGGEQYF | TGTGCCAGCAGTTACGGCGGCGAGCAGTACTTC | TRBV6-5 | NA | few | TRBJ2-7 | 11
CASSAPGLAGETQYF | TGTGCCAGCAGCGCTCCCGGACTAGCCGGGGAGACCCAGTACTTC | TRBV7-6 | TRBD2 | NA | TRBJ2-5 | 15
CASSQYPGETYEQYF | TGTGCCAGCAGCCAATACCCCGGGGAAACCTACGAGCAGTACTTC | TRBV4-2 | NA | few | TRBJ2-7 | 15
CASMGGGAEDTQYF | TGTGCCAGCATGGGCGGGGGGGCAGAAGATACGCAGTATTTT | TRBV6-5 | TRBD2 | NA | TRBJ2-3 | 14
CASSLLAGGLGELFF | TGTGCCAGCAGCTTACTAGCGGGAGGCCTCGGGGAGCTGTTTTTT | TRBV7-9 | TRBD2 | NA | TRBJ2-2 | 15
CASTPTGGNEKLFF | TGCGCCAGCACGCCAACAGGGGGGAATGAAAAACTGTTTTTT | TRBV5-1 | TRBD1 | NA | TRBJ1-4 | 14
CASSLVVSSYEQYF | TGTGCCAGCAGCTTAGTAGTAAGTTCCTACGAGCAGTACTTC | TRBV7-9 | NA | NA | TRBJ2-7 | 14
CASSLASEIYEQYF | TGCGCCAGCAGCTTGGCCTCAGAAATCTACGAGCAGTACTTC | TRBV5-1 | NA | few | TRBJ2-7 | 14
CASSLIGTGDFYGYTF | TGCGCCAGCAGCCTAATCGGGACAGGGGATTTCTATGGCTACACCTTC | TRBV5-1 | TRBD1 | NA | TRBJ1-2 | 16
CASSLDGSGETDTQYF | TGTGCCAGCAGCTTAGACGGGTCGGGAGAGACAGATACGCAGTATTTT | TRBV11-2 | NA | NA | TRBJ2-3 | 16
CASSLAGGLAGYEQYF | TGTGCCAGCAGCTTAGCAGGGGGACTAGCCGGCTACGAGCAGTACTTC | TRBV7-2 | TRBD2 | few | TRBJ2-7 | 16
CASSYSGGYGNTIYF | TGTGCCAGCAGTTACTCGGGGGGATATGGAAACACCATATATTTT | TRBV6-5 | NA | NA | TRBJ1-3 | 15
CASSLGGGNSYEQYF | TGTGCCAGCAGCTTAGGCGGGGGGAATTCCTACGAGCAGTACTTC | TRBV13 | TRBD2 | NA | TRBJ2-7 | 15
CASSTHFYSGGSSYEQYF | TGTGCCAGCAGCACCCATTTTTATAGCGGGGGCTCATCCTACGAGCAGTACTTC | TRBV27 | TRBD2 | few | TRBJ2-7 | 18
CASSPDRAVAFF | TGTGCCAGCAGCCCGGACAGGGCGGTGGCTTTCTTT | TRBV11-2 | TRBD1 | NA | TRBJ1-1 | 12
CATSPREGGYTF | TGTGCCACCAGCCCCAGGGAGGGTGGCTACACCTTC | TRBV15 | NA | NA | TRBJ1-2 | 12
CASRVLAGGEVLFF | TGTGCCAGCAGGGTACTAGCGGGAGGAGAAGTTTTGTTCTTC | TRBV6-5 | TRBD2 | NA | TRBJ2-1 | 14
CASSFLGLPLNTEAFF | TGTGCCAGCAGCTTTCTAGGCCTACCTTTGAACACTGAAGCTTTCTTT | TRBV5-5 | NA | NA | TRBJ1-1 | 16
CMGQFYYGYTF | TGCATGGGACAGTTTTACTATGGCTACACCTTC | TRBV20-1 | TRBD1 | NA | TRBJ1-2 | 11
CASTEDRGTYEQYF | TGTGCCAGTACCGAGGACAGGGGTACCTACGAGCAGTACTTC | TRBV19 | TRBD1 | many | TRBJ2-7 | 14
CASSPTAVGTSGASSYEQYF | TGTGCCAGCAGCCCCACCGCTGTCGGGACTAGCGGGGCAAGCTCCTACGAGCAGTACTTC | TRBV4-2 | TRBD2 | NA | TRBJ2-7 | 20
CASSDAGNTIYF | TGTGCCAGCAGTGATGCGGGAAACACCATATATTTT | TRBV6-1 | NA | NA | TRBJ1-3 | 12
CASSLGQSTDTQYF | TGTGCCAGCAGCTTGGGACAGAGCACAGATACGCAGTATTTT | TRBV5-4 | NA | NA | TRBJ2-3 | 14
CASSVPRSGGVYNSPLHF | TGTGCCAGCAGTGTGCCGCGGTCAGGGGGCGTCTATAATTCACCCCTCCACTTT | TRBV28 | TRBD1 | NA | TRBJ1-6 | 18
CASSFWGQVNVELFF | TGTGCCAGCAGCTTTTGGGGGCAAGTCAATGTGGAACTGTTTTTT | TRBV5-6 | NA | NA | TRBJ1-4 | 15
CASSPQGAAYEQYF | TGTGCCAGCTCACCACAGGGGGCGGCTTACGAGCAGTACTTC | TRBV18 | TRBD1 | NA | TRBJ2-7 | 14
CASSFHTRTSGGAKYNEQFF | TGTGCCAGCAGTTTTCATACCCGGACTAGCGGGGGGGCTAAGTACAATGAGCAGTTCTTC | TRBV6-2/TRBV6-3 | TRBD2 | NA | TRBJ2-1 | 20
CASSLGKRGRETQYF | TGTGCCAGCAGTTTAGGAAAGCGGGGGAGGGAGACCCAGTACTTC | TRBV28 | TRBD2 | NA | TRBJ2-5 | 15
CASSETGTGNYEQYF | TGTGCCAGCAGCGAAACCGGGACAGGGAACTACGAGCAGTACTTC | TRBV3-1/TRBV3-2 | TRBD1 | NA | TRBJ2-7 | 15
CSVDYGYTF | TGCAGCGTCGACTATGGCTACACCTTC | TRBV29-1 | NA | NA | TRBJ1-2 | 9
CASTTYRADEQFF | TGTGCCAGTACCACCTACAGGGCCGATGAGCAGTTCTTC | TRBV19 | NA | NA | TRBJ2-1 | 13
CSVGNTGVTGELFF | TGCAGCGTCGGGAATACAGGGGTCACCGGGGAGCTGTTTTTT | TRBV29-1 | TRBD1 | NA | TRBJ2-2 | 14
CASSYPQDRVQYF | TGTGCCAGCAGTTACCCTCAAGACAGGGTGCAGTACTTC | TRBV6-6 | TRBD1 | NA | TRBJ2-7 | 13
CASSYDRGGNYGYTF | TGTGCCAGCAGTTATGATCGGGGGGGTAACTATGGCTACACCTTC | TRBV2 | NA | few | TRBJ1-2 | 15
CAISESSGTGSLYNSPLHF | TGTGCCATCAGTGAGTCAAGCGGGACAGGGAGCCTCTATAATTCACCCCTCCACTTT | TRBV10-3 | TRBD1 | NA | TRBJ1-6 | 19
CATSDQGAWNGYTF | TGTGCCACCAGTGATCAGGGGGCGTGGAATGGCTACACCTTC | TRBV24-1 | TRBD1 | NA | TRBJ1-2 | 14
CASSPSGTSGRSSYNEQFF | TGTGCCAGCAGCCCGAGTGGGACTAGCGGGAGGAGCTCCTACAATGAGCAGTTCTTC | TRBV5-5 | TRBD2 | NA | TRBJ2-1 | 19
CATEWTGVTGELFF | TGTGCCACCGAATGGACAGGGGTGACCGGGGAGCTGTTTTTT | TRBV6-5 | TRBD1 | NA | TRBJ2-2 | 14